This passage covers 21 T cell receptor beta chains from one sample sequenced in a study of radiation and T cells in renal cell carcinoma. Clones were read by immunoSEQ multiplex PCR, and TCRdb kept only the in-frame ones, dropping some. The table shows approximately 75,000 clones, with 82% occurring only once. The time point is: blood 2 weeks post-SBRT. Described treatment: 15 Gy SBRT to primary tumor, nephrectomy 4 weeks later. The specimen was blood, collected from a patient whose treatment included radiotherapy and nephrectomy. All receptors come from a man aged 55 to 70 with renal cell carcinoma.

The chain carries TRBV7-9 and TRBJ2-5; 7 bases agree with TRBD1. Germline V gene sequence: CDR1 SEHNR, CDR2 FQNEAQ (reference sequence). Trimming cost V 4 bases and J 4 bases; bases outside gene matches: 15. The CDR3 is made up of 17 amino acids. The CDR3 coding sequence is TGTGCCAGCAGCTACCCATCCTTCGTGACAGGGTCAGAGACCCAGTACTTC. The encoded protein is CASSYPSFVTGSETQYF.

As DNA, the CDR3 is TGCGCCAGCAGCTTGCAGACTAGCGGTAGATACGAGCAGTACTTC. Its protein product is CASSLQTSGRYEQYF. The J gene is TRBJ2-7, the V gene TRBV5-1, with 9 bases identical to TRBD2. This CDR3 spans 15 amino acids. Germline CDR1 and CDR2: SGHRS and YFSETQ. Trimming at V came to 1 base and at J to 4 bases, leaving 6 bases not matched to a gene.

The rearrangement uses TRBV28 and TRBJ1-5; TRBD1 matches 9 bases. V lost 6 bases and J lost 6; bases outside the gene matches: 6. Germline loops: CDR1 MDHEN, CDR2 SYDVKM. The CDR3 length is 14 residues. The CDR3 region is CASRATGGRQPQHF. For the CDR3, the DNA is TGTGCCAGCAGGGCTACAGGGGGCCGTCAGCCCCAGCATTTT.

The chain has TRBV18 and TRBJ2-7; TRBD2 matches 12 bases. CDR3 length equals 22 residues. V lost 0 bases, J lost 2 bases, and 20 bases stayed unmatched. Germline CDR1 reads KGHSH; CDR2 reads LQKENI. CDR3 in amino acids: CASSPPGSEVSSGRAKAYEQYF. The CDR3 DNA follows: TGTGCCAGCTCACCACCTGGATCGGAAGTCTCTAGCGGGAGGGCTAAAGCCTACGAGCAGTACTTC.

V and J are TRBV7-2 and TRBJ2-1, with TRBD2 as a possible D gene (5 bases). Germline V lookup: CDR1 SGHTA, CDR2 FQGNSA. This CDR3 contains 15 residues. The V and J ends lost 1 base and 10 bases respectively, with 17 bases between them. The CDR3 loop is CASSLDGGPFAEQFF. Written as DNA, the CDR3 is TGTGCCAGCAGCTTAGACGGAGGCCCCTTCGCAGAGCAGTTCTTC.

The genes are TRBV4-2 and TRBJ2-2; D is unresolved. Germline V gene data show CDR1 as LGHNA and CDR2 as YNFKEQ. V shed 1 base and J shed 6 bases, with 9 bases lying between them. The CDR3 totals 14 residues. The CDR3 region is CASSQVRFAGELFF. DNA for the CDR3: TGTGCCAGCAGCCAAGTAAGGTTTGCCGGGGAGCTGTTTTTT.

The rearrangement uses TRBV29-1 and TRBJ2-5; the D gene is possibly TRBD1 (5 bases). The J call may not be correct, given that the DNA end is closer to TRBJ2-7. CDR3 length: 12 amino acids. Germline lookup yields CDR1 SQVTM and CDR2 ANQGSEA. The CDR3 bases are TGCAGCGTTGGACGAGACAGCTACGAGCAGTACTTC. This encodes CSVGRDSYEQYF.

This clone was observed once. The V gene is TRBV7-2, the J gene TRBJ2-3; D is undetermined. The V and J ends lost 3 bases and 6 bases respectively, with 10 bases between them. CDR3 length: 13 amino acids. Germline CDR1 is SGHTA and CDR2 is FQGNSA. The chain's CDR3 is CASSLQAEDTQYF. The CDR3 nucleotides read TGTGCCAGCAGCTTGCAGGCAGAGGATACGCAGTATTTT.

The CDR3 reads CASSAKTGVNTEAFF. CDR3 DNA sequence: TGTGCCAGCAGTGCCAAAACAGGGGTAAATACTGAAGCTTTCTTT. This rearrangement joins TRBV6-1 to TRBJ1-1, with TRBD1 matching over 7 bases. The CDR3 length is 15 residues. Trimming cost V 4 bases and J 5 bases; bases outside gene matches: 10. CDR1 is MNHNS and CDR2 is SASEGT in the germline V gene.

CDR3 nucleotide sequence: TGTGCCAGCAGCTTGTACCTTGGTGAGCAGTTCTTC. This gives the protein CASSLYLGEQFF. The chain joins TRBV11-3 to TRBJ2-1; D gene unclear. The CDR3 loop spans 12 amino acids. V lost 3 bases to trimming and J lost 9 bases, with 9 bases between them. The germline gives CDR1 SGHNT, CDR2 YENEEA.

This clone was seen just once. The chain recombines TRBV27 with TRBJ2-5, with 8 bases lining up with TRBD2. V lost 7 bases, J lost 0 bases, and 10 bases stayed unmatched. This CDR3 has 16 amino acids. The germline V gene has CDR1 MNHEY and CDR2 SMNVEV (reference sequence). CDR3 nucleotide sequence: TGTGCCAGCAAAGGCTACTCGGGGGGGTACCAAGAGACCCAGTACTTC. Translated, it gives CASKGYSGGYQETQYF.

V gene TRBV6-6 combines with J gene TRBJ1-1, with D possibly matching TRBD1 (5 bases). V was cut by 2 bases and J by 1 base, with 8 bases left in between. The CDR3 spans 14 residues. Germline values: CDR1 MNHNY, CDR2 SVGAGI (reference sequence). The CDR3 nucleotides are TGTGCCAGCAGTTACGGACAAGGGAACACTGAAGCTTTCTTT. This sequence encodes CASSYGQGNTEAFF.

The chain links TRBV19 to TRBJ2-4, with 7 nucleotides matching TRBD1. The CDR3 is 23 residues long. CDR1 is LNHDA and CDR2 is SQIVND in the germline V gene (reference sequence). V was pared by 7 bases and J by 4 bases, with 34 bases of the junction left unmatched. CDR3: CASIQSPDRTLFLWLPKKNIQYF. CDR3 DNA: TGTGCCAGTATCCAATCCCCGGACAGGACCCTCTTTCTGTGGCTACCGAAAAAAAACATTCAGTACTTC.

The CDR3 DNA follows: TGTGCCAGCAGCCTCCCCGGGGCAGGGTCATATGGCTACACCTTC. The encoded protein is CASSLPGAGSYGYTF. The V gene is TRBV7-9, the J gene TRBJ1-2; maybe TRBD1 (5 bases). CDR3 length: 15 residues. Trimming stripped 5 bases from V and 5 bases from J, with 18 bases between. Germline V gives CDR1 SEHNR, CDR2 FQNEAQ (reference sequence).

This rearrangement joins TRBV6-5 to TRBJ2-1; D perhaps matches TRBD2 (7 bases). V lost 4 bases, J lost 4 bases, and 17 bases lay in between. CDR1 is MNHEY, CDR2 SVGAGI, per germline. This CDR3 spans 16 amino acids. In DNA, the CDR3 is TGTGCCAGCAGTTTGGAGGGGGGGAGGACTTACAATGAGCAGTTCTTC. Its translation: CASSLEGGRTYNEQFF.

The CDR3 reads CASSPGTAIYNEQFF. DNA of the CDR3: TGTGCCAGCAGTCCAGGGACAGCAATCTACAATGAGCAGTTCTTC. The J gene is TRBJ2-1, the V gene TRBV28, with 7 bases fitting TRBD1. The germline CDR1 and CDR2 sequences are MDHEN and SYDVKM. V lost 5 bases, J lost 3 bases, and 7 bases stayed unmatched. The CDR3 has 15 residues.

V and J are TRBV27 and TRBJ2-1, with 9 bases that match TRBD1. The CDR3 is 12 amino acids. The J segment lost 10 bases and the V segment lost 5 bases, leaving 3 bases of the junction unmatched. The V gene's germline CDR1 is MNHEY and CDR2 SMNVEV (reference sequence). DNA of the CDR3: TGTGCCAGCAGTCGGACAGGGGTCGAGCAGTTCTTC. Residues: CASSRTGVEQFF.

With regard to this clone: This CDR3 is also generated by other DNA sequences in the sample. The V call is TRBV11-2, the J call TRBJ1-2; tentatively, D is TRBD1 (5 bases). Trimming left V 3 bases short and J 8 bases short, with 7 bases between. This CDR3 spans 11 amino acids. Per germline, CDR1 SGHAT and CDR2 FQNNGV. The CDR3 coding sequence is TGTGCCAGCAGCTTTGGGGGGGGCTACACCTTC. It yields the protein CASSFGGGYTF.

The V and J genes are TRBV28 and TRBJ2-5, with TRBD1 identical over 7 bases. V shed 4 bases and J 1 base; nucleotides not matched to a gene: 6. CDR3 length: 15 amino acids. Germline V CDR1 and CDR2: MDHEN, SYDVKM. Here the CDR3 reads CASSSLGQAQETQYF. DNA for the CDR3: TGTGCCAGCAGTTCCCTTGGACAGGCCCAAGAGACCCAGTACTTC.

The chain is built from TRBV18 and TRBJ1-4; D remains unclear. CDR1 and CDR2 (germline): KGHSH, LQKENI. Trimming took 3 bases from V and 3 from J, leaving 8 bases between them. This CDR3 region has 14 residues. In DNA, the CDR3 is TGTGCCAGCTCACCTTCAGAGGCTAATGAAAAACTGTTTTTT. This codes for CASSPSEANEKLFF.

The chain uses TRBV6-1 and TRBJ2-7, with a tentative D call TRBD2 (5 bases). Germline V gene sequence: CDR1 MNHNS, CDR2 SASEGT. This CDR3 is 14 amino acids long. Trimming took off 3 bases at V and 3 bases at J, with 12 bases between the two ends. The CDR3 nucleotides read TGTGCCAGCAGTGAGGACTCTGGAGTCTACGAGCAGTACTTC. It specifies CASSEDSGVYEQYF.